Listed below are T cell receptor beta chains from one sample, sequenced in a study of T cell responses to AZD1222 COVID-19 vaccine. Produced via immunoSEQ multiplex PCR; TCRdb's table is partial and in-frame only. The sample has 150,000 to 200,000 clones; 90% are singletons. Sample: peripheral blood, taken on day 0 of AZD1222 vaccination. These receptors all come from an adult in good health. Each CDR3 is given with its conserved first and last residue. Fields, in order: clone size, J gene, V gene, D gene, CDR3 protein, CDR3 DNA. The D gene is left open where the match is weak. Clone sizes are given selectively: once, few, many, or a class where the clone is expanded.

clone_size: .
j_call: TRBJ2-1
v_call: TRBV5-4
d_call: .
cdr3_aa: CASSYGQLRGEQFF
cdr3_nt: TGTGCCAGCAGCTACGGACAGTTAAGGGGTGAGCAGTTCTTC

clone_size: .
j_call: TRBJ1-2
v_call: TRBV11-3
d_call: .
cdr3_aa: CASSAGEGYGYTF
cdr3_nt: TGTGCCAGCAGCGCAGGGGAGGGGTATGGCTACACCTTC

clone_size: .
j_call: TRBJ1-6
v_call: TRBV11-1
d_call: .
cdr3_aa: CASSHRGNSPLHF
cdr3_nt: TGTGCCAGCAGCCACCGGGGTAATTCACCCCTCCACTTT

clone_size: few
j_call: TRBJ2-1
v_call: TRBV7-8
d_call: TRBD2
cdr3_aa: CASTRTSGNNEQFF
cdr3_nt: TGTGCCAGCACCAGGACTAGCGGCAACAATGAGCAGTTCTTC

clone_size: .
j_call: TRBJ2-1
v_call: TRBV19
d_call: .
cdr3_aa: CASSIRSDEQFF
cdr3_nt: TGTGCCAGTAGTATAAGATCGGATGAGCAGTTCTTC

clone_size: .
j_call: TRBJ1-6
v_call: TRBV9
d_call: TRBD1
cdr3_aa: CASSIRDRGPSPLHF
cdr3_nt: TGTGCCAGCAGCATCCGGGACAGGGGGCCTTCACCCCTCCACTTT

clone_size: .
j_call: TRBJ2-7
v_call: TRBV11-2
d_call: .
cdr3_aa: CASSDGQRALSGEQYF
cdr3_nt: TGTGCCAGCAGCGACGGACAGAGGGCCCTCTCCGGGGAGCAGTACTTC

clone_size: .
j_call: TRBJ2-7
v_call: TRBV10-3
d_call: TRBD2
cdr3_aa: CAIRTTSGGHYEQYF
cdr3_nt: TGTGCCATCAGGACCACTAGCGGGGGCCATTACGAGCAGTACTTC

clone_size: once
j_call: TRBJ2-7
v_call: TRBV7-3
d_call: .
cdr3_aa: CASSFFEKSKRGSYEQYF
cdr3_nt: TGTGCCAGCAGCTTCTTTGAGAAAAGCAAAAGGGGCTCCTACGAGCAGTACTTC

clone_size: .
j_call: TRBJ1-2
v_call: TRBV21-1
d_call: .
cdr3_aa: CASSKWGQGNGYTF
cdr3_nt: .

clone_size: few
j_call: TRBJ2-7
v_call: TRBV27
d_call: .
cdr3_aa: CASSLLGGEQYF
cdr3_nt: TGTGCCAGCAGTTTATTAGGGGGAGAGCAGTACTTC

clone_size: .
j_call: TRBJ1-4
v_call: TRBV7-2
d_call: .
cdr3_aa: CASSPGRRTLINEKLFF
cdr3_nt: TGTGCCAGCAGCCCAGGTCGGAGAACTCTTATTAATGAAAAACTGTTTTTT

clone_size: .
j_call: TRBJ2-3
v_call: TRBV2
d_call: TRBD2
cdr3_aa: CASSDLVAGVTQYF
cdr3_nt: TGTGCCAGCAGTGACCTGGTGGCGGGGGTTACGCAGTATTTT

clone_size: .
j_call: TRBJ1-6
v_call: TRBV5-6
d_call: .
cdr3_aa: CASSPLVPYNSPLHF
cdr3_nt: TGTGCCAGCAGCCCCCTGGTGCCCTATAATTCACCCCTCCACTTT

clone_size: .
j_call: TRBJ1-3
v_call: TRBV18
d_call: .
cdr3_aa: CASSPQGGNTIYF
cdr3_nt: TGTGCCAGCTCACCACAGGGAGGAAACACCATATATTTT

clone_size: .
j_call: TRBJ1-2
v_call: TRBV18
d_call: .
cdr3_aa: CASSPPQGRYGYTF
cdr3_nt: TGTGCCAGCTCACCACCACAGGGACGCTATGGCTACACCTTC

clone_size: .
j_call: TRBJ2-2
v_call: TRBV4-2
d_call: TRBD2
cdr3_aa: CASSQEGLAGAGTGELFF
cdr3_nt: TGTGCCAGCAGCCAAGAGGGTCTAGCGGGGGCGGGGACCGGGGAGCTGTTTTTT

clone_size: once
j_call: TRBJ2-5
v_call: TRBV9
d_call: .
cdr3_aa: CASSGTAQETQYF
cdr3_nt: TGTGCCAGCAGTGGGACGGCCCAAGAGACCCAGTACTTC

clone_size: once
j_call: TRBJ1-1
v_call: TRBV10-3
d_call: .
cdr3_aa: CAIRGPLNTEAFF
cdr3_nt: TGTGCCATCAGGGGACCCTTGAACACTGAAGCTTTCTTT

clone_size: .
j_call: TRBJ1-2
v_call: TRBV19
d_call: TRBD1
cdr3_aa: CASSIWTGMTGDGYTF
cdr3_nt: TGTGCCAGTAGTATTTGGACAGGGATGACCGGCGATGGCTACACCTTC

clone_size: .
j_call: TRBJ2-5
v_call: TRBV3-1/TRBV3-2
d_call: .
cdr3_aa: CASSQVRQETQYF
cdr3_nt: TGTGCCAGCAGCCAAGTTAGACAAGAGACCCAGTACTTC

clone_size: .
j_call: TRBJ1-6
v_call: TRBV30
d_call: TRBD1
cdr3_aa: CAWRVNGQGGSPLHF
cdr3_nt: TGTGCCTGGAGGGTTAATGGACAGGGAGGCTCACCCCTCCACTTT

clone_size: .
j_call: TRBJ2-5
v_call: TRBV5-1
d_call: .
cdr3_aa: CASSLANGGRRETQYF
cdr3_nt: TGCGCCAGCAGCTTGGCCAACGGGGGCAGGAGAGAGACCCAGTACTTC

clone_size: .
j_call: TRBJ2-7
v_call: TRBV27
d_call: TRBD1
cdr3_aa: CASSGVGQGFYEQYF
cdr3_nt: TGTGCCAGCAGTGGAGTGGGACAGGGCTTCTACGAGCAGTACTTC

clone_size: .
j_call: TRBJ2-7
v_call: TRBV27
d_call: .
cdr3_aa: CASSLRPHLSSYEQYF
cdr3_nt: TGTGCCAGCAGTTTACGCCCCCACCTCAGCTCCTACGAGCAGTACTTC

clone_size: .
j_call: TRBJ2-2
v_call: TRBV2
d_call: .
cdr3_aa: CASWGVDPLGELFF
cdr3_nt: TGTGCCAGCTGGGGGGTCGACCCACTCGGGGAGCTGTTTTTT

clone_size: .
j_call: TRBJ1-1
v_call: TRBV2
d_call: TRBD1
cdr3_aa: CASKGQGESEAFF
cdr3_nt: TGTGCCAGTAAGGGACAGGGGGAATCTGAAGCTTTCTTT

clone_size: few
j_call: TRBJ2-7
v_call: TRBV7-9
d_call: .
cdr3_aa: CASSLGGEGEQYF
cdr3_nt: TGTGCCAGCAGCTTAGGCGGTGAGGGGGAGCAGTACTTC

clone_size: .
j_call: TRBJ1-6
v_call: TRBV19
d_call: TRBD1
cdr3_aa: CASSTRTGGNSPLHF
cdr3_nt: TGTGCCAGTAGTACCCGGACAGGGGGCAATTCACCCCTCCACTTT

clone_size: .
j_call: TRBJ2-5
v_call: TRBV6-2/TRBV6-3
d_call: TRBD2
cdr3_aa: CASSYPVPGLAGDQETQYF
cdr3_nt: TGTGCCAGCAGTTACCCGGTGCCCGGACTAGCGGGGGACCAAGAGACCCAGTACTTC

clone_size: .
j_call: TRBJ2-7
v_call: TRBV6-6
d_call: .
cdr3_aa: CASRPSSYEQYF
cdr3_nt: TGTGCCAGCAGGCCGAGCTCCTACGAGCAGTACTTC

clone_size: few
j_call: TRBJ2-7
v_call: TRBV5-4
d_call: TRBD1
cdr3_aa: CASSLQQGASYEQYF
cdr3_nt: TGTGCCAGCAGCTTGCAACAGGGGGCTTCCTACGAGCAGTACTTC

clone_size: .
j_call: TRBJ1-5
v_call: TRBV6-5
d_call: .
cdr3_aa: CASSYGGGRGNQPQHF
cdr3_nt: TGTGCCAGCAGTTACGGCGGGGGCCGGGGAAATCAGCCCCAGCATTTT

clone_size: .
j_call: TRBJ1-5
v_call: TRBV27
d_call: .
cdr3_aa: CASSLYNQPQHF
cdr3_nt: TGTGCCAGCAGTTTATACAATCAGCCCCAGCATTTT

clone_size: .
j_call: TRBJ2-2
v_call: TRBV5-1
d_call: .
cdr3_aa: CASSLNTHTGELFF
cdr3_nt: TGCGCCAGCAGCTTGAACACTCACACCGGGGAGCTGTTTTTT

clone_size: .
j_call: TRBJ2-2
v_call: TRBV6-5
d_call: .
cdr3_aa: CASRVGRTGELFF
cdr3_nt: TGTGCCAGCAGGGTAGGGAGGACCGGGGAGCTGTTTTTT

clone_size: .
j_call: TRBJ2-7
v_call: TRBV27
d_call: .
cdr3_aa: CASSLTYPRPFNEQYF
cdr3_nt: TGTGCCAGCAGTTTAACTTACCCCAGGCCATTCAACGAGCAGTACTTC

clone_size: .
j_call: TRBJ2-1
v_call: TRBV29-1
d_call: .
cdr3_aa: CSVEDVGSYNEQFF
cdr3_nt: TGCAGCGTTGAAGATGTAGGGTCCTACAATGAGCAGTTCTTC

clone_size: .
j_call: TRBJ1-2
v_call: TRBV19
d_call: .
cdr3_aa: CASRLFRDSNYGYTF
cdr3_nt: TGTGCCAGTCGACTTTTCAGGGACTCTAACTATGGCTACACCTTC

clone_size: few
j_call: TRBJ1-2
v_call: TRBV15
d_call: TRBD1
cdr3_aa: CATSRGGTGGDGYTF
cdr3_nt: TGTGCCACCAGCAGAGGTGGGACAGGGGGCGATGGCTACACCTTC

clone_size: .
j_call: TRBJ2-1
v_call: TRBV19
d_call: .
cdr3_aa: CASTPDGGRYNEQFF
cdr3_nt: TGTGCCAGTACACCAGACGGGGGGCGGTACAATGAGCAGTTCTTC

clone_size: .
j_call: TRBJ1-6
v_call: TRBV4-2
d_call: .
cdr3_aa: CASSQDSRGRQVNSPLHF
cdr3_nt: TGTGCCAGCAGCCAAGATTCCAGAGGGCGGCAGGTGAATTCACCCCTCCACTTT

clone_size: .
j_call: TRBJ2-2
v_call: TRBV7-3
d_call: TRBD2
cdr3_aa: CASSLVPWAGGPTGELFF
cdr3_nt: TGTGCCAGCAGCCTCGTCCCCTGGGCGGGGGGCCCCACCGGGGAGCTGTTTTTT

clone_size: .
j_call: TRBJ2-7
v_call: TRBV5-1
d_call: .
cdr3_aa: CASSAYSGVGGEQYF
cdr3_nt: TGCGCCAGCAGCGCTTATTCCGGGGTCGGGGGCGAGCAGTACTTC

clone_size: .
j_call: TRBJ2-7
v_call: TRBV14
d_call: .
cdr3_aa: CASARSLRDEQYF
cdr3_nt: TGTGCCAGCGCGAGGTCCCTGAGGGACGAGCAGTACTTC

clone_size: .
j_call: TRBJ2-2
v_call: TRBV5-1
d_call: TRBD2
cdr3_aa: CASSPGLAGGHGELFF
cdr3_nt: TGCGCCAGCAGCCCCGGACTAGCGGGGGGGCACGGGGAGCTGTTTTTT

clone_size: .
j_call: TRBJ1-1
v_call: TRBV6-5
d_call: .
cdr3_aa: CASSYGTVNTEAFF
cdr3_nt: TGTGCCAGCAGTTACGGGACGGTGAACACTGAAGCTTTCTTT

clone_size: .
j_call: TRBJ2-3
v_call: TRBV3-1/TRBV3-2
d_call: .
cdr3_aa: CASSLLAAQYF
cdr3_nt: TGTGCCAGCAGCCTTCTTGCTGCGCAGTATTTT

clone_size: once
j_call: TRBJ1-2
v_call: TRBV19
d_call: TRBD1
cdr3_aa: CASRPGQGTYGYTF
cdr3_nt: TGTGCCAGTAGACCCGGACAGGGGACCTATGGCTACACCTTC

clone_size: .
j_call: TRBJ2-1
v_call: TRBV6-5
d_call: TRBD1
cdr3_aa: CASRPTGNSEQFF
cdr3_nt: TGTGCCAGCAGGCCGACAGGGAACTCTGAGCAGTTCTTC

clone_size: .
j_call: TRBJ1-2
v_call: TRBV5-6
d_call: .
cdr3_aa: CASSFRNSYGYTF
cdr3_nt: TGTGCCAGCAGCTTCAGGAATAGTTATGGCTACACCTTC

clone_size: .
j_call: TRBJ2-3
v_call: TRBV19
d_call: .
cdr3_aa: CASRSGIRTDTQYF
cdr3_nt: TGTGCCAGTCGCTCCGGGATCCGCACAGATACGCAGTATTTT

clone_size: .
j_call: TRBJ2-3
v_call: TRBV7-2
d_call: TRBD2
cdr3_aa: CASSPLGGEADTQYF
cdr3_nt: TGTGCCAGCAGCCCCCTGGGGGGGGAAGCAGATACGCAGTATTTT

clone_size: .
j_call: TRBJ1-3
v_call: TRBV6-5
d_call: .
cdr3_aa: CASRQSSGNTIYF
cdr3_nt: TGTGCCAGCAGGCAGTCCTCTGGAAACACCATATATTTT

clone_size: .
j_call: TRBJ2-1
v_call: TRBV6-4
d_call: TRBD2
cdr3_aa: CASSDSGGANEQFF
cdr3_nt: TGTGCCAGCAGTGACAGCGGGGGGGCCAATGAGCAGTTCTTC

clone_size: .
j_call: TRBJ1-2
v_call: TRBV10-3
d_call: .
cdr3_aa: CAISESFVGYTF
cdr3_nt: TGTGCCATCAGTGAGTCGTTTGTTGGCTACACCTTC

clone_size: .
j_call: TRBJ2-1
v_call: TRBV7-3
d_call: TRBD1
cdr3_aa: CASSYTGGAYNEQFF
cdr3_nt: TGTGCCAGCAGCTACACAGGGGGAGCCTACAATGAGCAGTTCTTC

clone_size: .
j_call: TRBJ2-2
v_call: TRBV5-8
d_call: .
cdr3_aa: CASSLGPSGELFF
cdr3_nt: TGTGCCAGCAGCCTTGGACCATCCGGGGAGCTGTTTTTT

clone_size: .
j_call: TRBJ2-7
v_call: TRBV2
d_call: TRBD1
cdr3_aa: CASNDRGLAYEQYF
cdr3_nt: TGTGCCAGCAATGACAGGGGGCTGGCCTACGAGCAGTACTTC

clone_size: .
j_call: TRBJ2-7
v_call: TRBV4-1
d_call: .
cdr3_aa: CASSLQSAYEQYF
cdr3_nt: TGCGCCAGCAGCCTACAATCTGCCTACGAGCAGTACTTC